One and the same sample provided the 22 T cell receptor beta chains below, sequenced in a study of CD8+ T cells in alopecia areata. Sequencing used cDNA as its template, made by extracting RNA and reverse transcribing it. The method was immunoSEQ multiplex PCR; TCRdb's version includes in-frame clones alone and lacks a portion of them. The sample has 170,000 or so clones, over 50% seen once. The sample was CD4+ T cells sorted from blood, taken at week 0. The receptors were sampled from a human donor with alopecia areata.

CDR3 protein: CAWRTGGGEKLFF. DNA of the CDR3: TGTGCCTGGAGGACGGGAGGGGGTGAAAAACTGTTTTTT. V is TRBV30 and J is TRBJ1-4, with TRBD1 as a possible D gene (6 bases). CDR3 length: 13 residues. From germline, CDR1 is GTSNPN and CDR2 SVGIG (reference sequence). V dropped 3 bases and J dropped 7 bases, with 12 bases sitting between them.

J is TRBJ2-3 and V is TRBV29-1; 9 bases map to TRBD1. The germline gives CDR1 SQVTM, CDR2 ANQGSEA. This CDR3 is 15 amino acids long. With 6 bases clipped from V and 1 base from J, the junction kept 8 bases outside the gene matches. The DNA of the CDR3 is TGCAGCGTGCCTACAGGGGGCCTTGGCACAGATACGCAGTATTTT. Its translation: CSVPTGGLGTDTQYF.

The chain carries TRBV5-1 and TRBJ2-7, with D uncertain. Germline CDR1 is SGHRS and CDR2 is YFSETQ. CDR3 length equals 13 residues. The V gene lost 0 bases and the J gene lost 1 base, with 5 bases spanning the gap. The CDR3 loop reads CASSLEHSYEQYF. The DNA of the CDR3 is TGCGCCAGCAGCTTGGAGCATTCCTACGAGCAGTACTTC.

The chain is built from TRBV10-3 and TRBJ2-3; 8 bases agree with TRBD2. Germline-derived CDR1 and CDR2 are ENHRY and SYGVKD. Losses at the gene ends were 6 bases for V and 3 bases for J; bases not matched to a gene: 8. The CDR3 extends over 15 amino acids. The DNA for the CDR3 is TGTGCCATCAGCGTACGGGGGGGGTTTACAGATACGCAGTATTTT. This encodes CAISVRGGFTDTQYF.

This chain connects TRBV27 to TRBJ1-2, with TRBD1 identical over 7 bases. The CDR3 contains 14 residues. Trimming cost V 0 bases and J 5 bases; bases outside gene matches: 3. Germline assignment: CDR1 MNHEY and CDR2 SMNVEV (reference sequence). The CDR3 nucleotides read TGTGCCAGCAGTTTATCGACAGGGACGTATGGCTACACCTTC. Translating it yields CASSLSTGTYGYTF.

The V call is TRBV29-1, the J call TRBJ2-7, with D perhaps TRBD2 (5 bases). There are 13 residues in the CDR3. CDR1 is SQVTM, CDR2 ANQGSEA, per germline. Trimming left V 6 bases short and J 3 bases short, with 15 bases between. The CDR3 sequence is CSVSSGENYEQYF. DNA for the CDR3: TGCAGCGTGTCATCTGGGGAGAACTACGAGCAGTACTTC.

V gene TRBV11-2 combines with J gene TRBJ2-7, with a weak D call TRBD1 (5 bases). Germline CDR1 is SGHAT and CDR2 is FQNNGV. This CDR3 comprises 14 residues. V gave up 5 bases and J gave up 2 bases, with 13 bases separating them. The CDR3 protein is CASSPDSFTYEQYF. CDR3 nucleotides: TGTGCCAGCAGCCCAGACAGCTTTACCTACGAGCAGTACTTC. Based on the CDR3 plus reference TRBV11-2 and TRBJ2-7, the full variable domain is EAGVAQSPRYKIIEKRQSVAFWCNPISGHATLYWYQQILGQGPKLLIQFQNNGVVDDSQLPKDRFSAERLKGVDSTLKIQPAKLEDSAVYLCASSPDSFTYEQYFGPGTRLTVT.

This clone has only a few counts. The chain carries TRBV7-8 and TRBJ2-7; D possibly uses TRBD1 or TRBD2 (5 bases each). V was trimmed by 5 bases and J by 2 bases, leaving 13 bases between them. This CDR3 spans 14 amino acids. Germline CDR1 reads SGHVS; CDR2 reads FQNEAQ. The CDR3 DNA is TGTGCCAGCAGCGCCCGGGACGGTACCTACGAGCAGTACTTC. This sequence encodes CASSARDGTYEQYF.

The CDR3 DNA reads as TGTGCCAGCTCACCACCGTCAGGGTACGAGACCCAGTACTTC. Its translation: CASSPPSGYETQYF. The chain joins TRBV18 to TRBJ2-5; a weak D match, TRBD1 (5 bases). The CDR3 length is 14 residues. Trimming removed 0 bases from V and 5 bases from J, with 10 bases in between. Germline V gives CDR1 KGHSH, CDR2 LQKENI.

The chain uses TRBV7-3 and TRBJ1-2; perhaps TRBD1 as D (6 bases). Deletions cut 4 bases from V and 7 bases from J, with 13 bases between. The CDR3 is made up of 13 amino acids. CDR1 is SGHTA, CDR2 FQGTGA, per germline. This chain's CDR3 is CASSSQGKVGYTF. The CDR3 coding sequence is TGTGCCAGCAGCTCCCAGGGGAAGGTTGGCTACACCTTC. The full variable domain, its missing parts supplied by reference TRBV7-3 and TRBJ1-2, is GAGVSQTPSNKVTEKGKYVELRCDPISGHTALYWYRQSLGQGPEFLIYFQGTGAADDSGLPNDRFFAVRPEGSVSTLKIQRTERGDSAVYLCASSSQGKVGYTFGSGTRLTVV.

CDR3 DNA: TGTGCCAGTAGTATTACCGGGGGCTTCGCTGAAGCTTTCTTT. As protein: CASSITGGFAEAFF. The chain has TRBV19 and TRBJ1-1; maybe TRBD1 (6 bases). The germline V gene encodes CDR1 LNHDA and CDR2 SQIVND (reference sequence). The CDR3 is 14 residues long. The ends were cut back, 3 bases at V and 6 bases at J, with 14 bases in the middle.

This clone has only a few counts. Here the CDR3 DNA reads TGTGCCTGGAGTCCCGCGGCTAGGACCAAAAACATTCAGTACTTC. Protein: CAWSPAARTKNIQYF. The rearrangement links TRBV30 to TRBJ2-4; no clear D. This CDR3 comprises 15 residues. Deletions cut 2 bases from V and 2 bases from J, with 13 bases between. Germline V gene data show CDR1 as GTSNPN and CDR2 as SVGIG (reference sequence).

In DNA form, the CDR3 reads TGCAGCGTTGACGAGACAGGGTCGGAGCGGAGCTACACCTTC. Protein: CSVDETGSERSYTF. The chain combines TRBV29-1 with TRBJ1-2; 7 bases agree with TRBD1. CDR1 and CDR2 (germline): SQVTM, ANQGSEA. The CDR3 length is 14 residues. With V trimmed by 3 bases and J by 9 bases, 13 bases remained unmatched. Full variable domain (rest looked up from reference TRBV29-1 and TRBJ1-2): SAVISQKPSRDICQRGTSLTIQCQVDSQVTMMFWYRQQPGQSLTLIATANQGSEATYESGFVIDKFPISRPNLTFSTLTVSNMSPEDSSIYLCSVDETGSERSYTFGSGTRLTVV.

The V gene is TRBV14, the J gene TRBJ2-2, with unresolved D. This CDR3 contains 14 residues. Trimming pared 4 bases from V and 0 bases from J, leaving 6 bases between. Looked up from germline, CDR1 is SGHDN and CDR2 is FVKESK. The CDR3: CASSPGANTGELFF. The CDR3 coding sequence is TGTGCCAGCAGCCCCGGAGCGAACACCGGGGAGCTGTTTTTT. The full variable domain, rest sourced from reference TRBV14 and TRBJ2-2, is EAGVTQFPSHSVIEKGQTVTLRCDPISGHDNLYWYRRVMGKEIKFLLHFVKESKQDESGMPNNRFLAERTGGTYSTLKVQPAELEDSGVYFCASSPGANTGELFFGEGSRLTVL.

For this clone: Other nucleotide sequences in the sample specify the same CDR3. The chain carries TRBV30 and TRBJ2-6; D is possibly TRBD1 (5 bases). Per germline, CDR1 GTSNPN and CDR2 SVGIG (reference sequence). Trimming pared 5 bases from V and 1 base from J, leaving 9 bases between. This CDR3 has 14 amino acids. The CDR3, as DNA: TGTGCCTGGTCAGGGTTGTCTGGGGCCAACGTCCTGACTTTC. It encodes CAWSGLSGANVLTF.

The chain recombines TRBV25-1 with TRBJ2-3, with TRBD2 as a possible D gene (5 bases). The CDR3 consists of 16 residues. Germline values: CDR1 MGHDK, CDR2 SYGVNS. V dropped 5 bases and J dropped 1 base, with 16 bases sitting between them. CDR3 amino acids: CASSRGLSSGTDTQYF. The CDR3, as DNA: TGTGCCAGCAGTCGAGGACTGTCCTCCGGCACAGATACGCAGTATTTT.

The chain links TRBV11-3 to TRBJ2-7, with 7 bases matching TRBD1. V shed 5 bases and J 0 bases; nucleotides not matched to a gene: 7. CDR1 SGHNT and CDR2 YENEEA come from the germline V gene. CDR3 length: 15 residues. CDR3 in DNA: TGTGCCAGCAGCCCCGGACAGGTTAGCTCCTACGAGCAGTACTTC. Translated: CASSPGQVSSYEQYF.

The chain uses TRBV7-8 and TRBJ2-7; D unclear. Deletions cut 1 base from V and 4 bases from J, with 5 bases between. The CDR3 loop spans 12 amino acids. Germline loops: CDR1 SGHVS, CDR2 FQNEAQ. As DNA, the CDR3 is TGTGCCAGCAGCTTAGGTCAATACGAGCAGTACTTC. Protein sequence: CASSLGQYEQYF.

Written as DNA, the CDR3 is TGTGCCAGCAGCTTAGGGCTAGATGCCGAGCAGTACTTC. Protein sequence: CASSLGLDAEQYF. This chain connects TRBV11-2 to TRBJ2-7; D unclear. The germline CDR1 and CDR2 sequences are SGHAT and FQNNGV. V was clipped by 1 base and J by 6 bases, with 10 bases between them. The length of the CDR3 is 13 residues.

The chain recombines TRBV7-2 with TRBJ1-4; tentative D call: TRBD1 (5 bases). V shed 6 bases and J shed 5 bases, with 13 bases lying between them. CDR1 is SGHTA, CDR2 FQGNSA, per germline. This CDR3 is 14 amino acids long. CDR3 loop: CASRRGEGNEKLFF. The CDR3 DNA sequence: TGTGCCAGCAGGAGAGGGGAGGGAAATGAAAAACTGTTTTTT.

The chain carries TRBV7-9 and TRBJ2-5; D may match TRBD1 or TRBD2 (7 bases each). This CDR3 comprises 15 residues. Trimming took 4 bases from V and 2 from J, leaving 14 bases between them. CDR1 and CDR2 (germline): SEHNR, FQNEAQ (reference sequence). The CDR3 loop reads CASSSQGGQQETQYF. CDR3 DNA: TGTGCCAGCAGCTCCCAGGGGGGGCAACAAGAGACCCAGTACTTC.

The rearrangement links TRBV4-1 to TRBJ1-1; 10 bases are a match to TRBD1. V shed 4 bases and J 3 bases; nucleotides not matched to a gene: 5. Germline CDR1 is MGHRA and CDR2 is YSYEKL. The CDR3 extends over 15 amino acids. The CDR3 reads CASSRRQGADTEAFF. For the CDR3, the DNA is TGCGCCAGCAGCCGTCGACAGGGGGCTGACACTGAAGCTTTCTTT.